This TCR beta chain was captured in a study of spatial heterogeneity in lung cancer. In the study overall: Raw-read counts averaged over ten per unique TCR and UMI combination. Study conclusions and caveats: The number of expanded tumor alpha and beta chains correlated with mutation number.

The trim removed 6 bases at V and 5 bases at J, leaving 6 bases unmatched. The length of the CDR3 is 14 residues. CDR1 and CDR2 from the germline V gene are KGHSH and LQKENI. TCRdb re-analysed the 5' RACE reads in MiXCR, keeping a single row per CDR3 protein. There are about 18,000 distinct CDR3 sequences in the sample; under 7% occur only once, and roughly 3.7% lies in the top ten. Described time point: sample taken at primary tumor resection. The donors were more than 70 patients with non-small cell lung cancer that was early-stage and untreated. Whole RNA from tumor, nontumor lung or frozen PBMC was sequenced unsorted. This clonotype was picked up many times. Its antigen is unidentified.

The material was lung tumor tissue, obtained at surgery. The chain joins TRBV18 to TRBJ1-5, with 8 bases matching TRBD1. The clonotype originates from a female donor with early-stage non-small cell lung cancer. The CDR3 DNA sequence: TGTGCCAGCTCTCGAGGACAGGGCGATCAGCCCCAGCATTTT. Its protein is CASSRGQGDQPQHF.